This T cell receptor (beta chain) derives from a study of CD8 T cells in ankylosing spondylitis (dated by TCRdb to 2016 to 2017). For the study in its entirety: The study set out to find disease-linked TCR variants by profiling T cell receptor beta repertoires in ankylosing spondylitis patients and healthy donors. The whole study cohort included 85 to 120 healthy donors and about two dozen ankylosing spondylitis patients. Peripheral blood was sampled, and synovial fluid was additionally collected from ankylosing spondylitis patients.

The table lists this clonotype with a few counts. Its antigen remains unidentified. Base qualities are not at hand, and no much larger clone is one base apart. Trimming costs V 1 base and J 8 bases, and their ends lie 17 bases apart. Spanning cysteine to phenylalanine, the CDR3 consists of 15 amino acids. Here the CDR3 DNA is all that survives: 45 bases in frame from base 1. The data were produced on an Illumina HiSeq 2500. Quantitative 5'-RACE with molecular barcodes was the method used to prepare the TCR beta libraries. Regarding the original processing steps: To identify disease-linked TCR variants, a new computational method was used, one built on a probabilistic model of VDJ rearrangement. TCRdb itself trimmed the public reads at Q25 with fastp, ran MiXCR and retained productive beta chains. Rows with a matching CDR3 protein are joined into one entry that keeps the most common DNA and genes. TCRdb, rather than the study authors, made the V and J calls. The sample records approximately 240,000 distinct CDR3 sequences, approximately 10% of which are singletons. Together, the top ten hold less than 3% of the sample.

What the authors observed across the whole study: The disease-linked clones were reported to be significantly enriched in matched synovial fluid samples from ankylosing spondylitis patients. In peripheral blood, the disease-linked clones were found at relatively low frequencies and had a CD8+ phenotype. Blood from ankylosing spondylitis patients appeared to be characterized by a TCR beta motif composed of several highly homologous amino acid variants. Some motif variants were previously reported in synovial fluid and blood of reactive arthritis patients, suggesting common disease-initiation mechanisms.

This sequence was found in a male donor with ankylosing spondylitis or in good health (not recorded which). The sequenced material came from blood, either unsorted or a sorted T cell fraction (not recorded which). This chain is built from TRBV12-3 or TRBV12-4 and TRBJ1-2; a confident D gene designation cannot be given. The nucleotides read TGTGCCAGCAGTTTAGGGCCATGGATTCGAGTCGGCTACACCTTC. It translates as CASSLGPWIRVGYTF.